This T cell receptor beta chain comes out of a study of T cell repertoires in cytomegalovirus infection. TCRdb recomputed calls from the reads with MiXCR, one row per CDR3 protein. The sample lists 85,000 to 130,000 distinct CDR3 sequences; 20% to 30% were seen once. The CDR3 covers 17 residues. V was clipped by 0 bases and J by 1 base; unmatched bases: 6. Germline CDR1 SGHDT, CDR2 YYEEEE. The receptor was derived from a human donor in good health (CMV status not recorded). Some clones in this sample may be carry-over from other donors' samples. The sequenced sample consisted of CD8+ T cells from PBMCs. The chain has TRBV5-6 and TRBJ2-7; the match to TRBD1 covers 11 bases. The CDR3 region is CASSLVGQGDRSYEQYF. The CDR3 DNA sequence: TGTGCCAGCAGCTTGGTGGGACAGGGGGATCGGTCCTACGAGCAGTACTTC.